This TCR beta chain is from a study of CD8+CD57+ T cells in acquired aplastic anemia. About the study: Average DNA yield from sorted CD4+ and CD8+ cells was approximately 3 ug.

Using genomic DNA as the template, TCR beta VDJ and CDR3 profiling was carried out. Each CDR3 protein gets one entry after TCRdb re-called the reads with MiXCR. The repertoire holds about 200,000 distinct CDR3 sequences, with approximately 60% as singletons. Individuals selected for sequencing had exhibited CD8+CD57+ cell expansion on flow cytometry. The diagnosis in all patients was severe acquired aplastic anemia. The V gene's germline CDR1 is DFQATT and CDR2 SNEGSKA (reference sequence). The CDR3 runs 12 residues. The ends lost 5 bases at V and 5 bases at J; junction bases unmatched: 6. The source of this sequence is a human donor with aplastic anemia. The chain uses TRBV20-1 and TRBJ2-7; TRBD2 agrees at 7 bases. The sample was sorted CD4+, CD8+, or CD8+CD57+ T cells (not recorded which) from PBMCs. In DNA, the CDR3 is TGCAGTGCTCCGAGCGGGACTAACGAGCAGTACTTC. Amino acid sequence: CSAPSGTNEQYF.